One sample yielded the 27 T cell receptor beta chains listed below, sequenced in a study of sequential checkpoint blockade in melanoma. Using immunoSEQ multiplex PCR, the repertoire was profiled, and TCRdb retains in-frame clones only, with some absent. The table shows over 2,500 clones, with around 20% occurring only once. Noted treatment: randomized to nivolumab then ipilimumab (arm A) or the reverse (arm B). Source: tumor tissue (inferred from file names), taken from a patient given nivolumab and ipilimumab in sequence. Source of these receptors: a human donor with melanoma.

This chain uses TRBV18 with TRBJ2-5, with 9 bases fitting TRBD1. The CDR3 is 15 amino acids. After removal of 3 bases from V and 5 bases from J, the junction contained 7 bases not matched to a gene. CDR1 is KGHSH, CDR2 LQKENI, per germline. CDR3 amino acids: CASSPPTGGWETQYF. CDR3 bases: TGTGCCAGCTCACCGCCGACAGGGGGATGGGAGACCCAGTACTTC.

This clone showed up just a few times. This chain connects TRBV11-3 to TRBJ2-3; the match to TRBD2 covers 8 bases. The CDR3 is made up of 17 amino acids. Germline V lookup: CDR1 SGHNT, CDR2 YENEEA. Losses at the gene ends were 6 bases for V and 4 bases for J; bases not matched to a gene: 15. In DNA form, the CDR3 reads TGTGCCAGCAGACTCGTACCGGGACTAGGTTTCGCAGATACGCAGTATTTT. The encoded protein is CASRLVPGLGFADTQYF.

The chain links TRBV19 to TRBJ1-1, with D tentatively TRBD1 (6 bases). V gave up 3 bases and J gave up 4 bases, with 9 bases separating them. CDR3 length: 13 amino acids. In germline, CDR1 is LNHDA, CDR2 SQIVND (reference sequence). The CDR3 DNA sequence: TGTGCCAGTAGTATGCTACAGGGCACTGAAGCTTTCTTT. The encoded protein is CASSMLQGTEAFF.

In its sample, this clone was seen once. The V and J genes are TRBV10-2 and TRBJ2-1, with TRBD1 matching over 7 bases. The germline gives CDR1 WSHSY, CDR2 SAAADI. With V trimmed by 4 bases and J by 7 bases, 10 bases remained unmatched. The CDR3 extends over 15 amino acids. The DNA of the CDR3 is TGCGCCAGCAGTGCTGACGACAGGGTAGGGAATGAGCAGTTCTTC. Translated: CASSADDRVGNEQFF.

This clone occurred a few times. The chain joins TRBV6-8 to TRBJ2-3, with 7 bases aligning to TRBD2. The length of the CDR3 is 12 residues. Germline V CDR1 and CDR2: MNHGY, SAAAGT. With 4 bases clipped from V and 9 bases from J, the junction kept 4 bases outside the gene matches. The CDR3 DNA is TGTGCCAGCAGTTCACCCGGGAGGACGCAGTATTTT. Its protein is CASSSPGRTQYF.

This clone came up a few times. The rearrangement uses TRBV6-8 and TRBJ1-1, with a weak D call TRBD1 (5 bases). Looked up from germline, CDR1 is MNHGY and CDR2 is SAAAGT. The germline V and J ends were trimmed by 1 base and 1 base, with 19 bases remaining between them. The CDR3 extends over 18 amino acids. Here the CDR3 reads CASSYFLVPGRSNTEAFF. CDR3 sequence (DNA): TGTGCCAGCAGTTACTTTCTAGTTCCGGGACGATCGAACACTGAAGCTTTCTTT.

The CDR3, as DNA: TGTGCCAGCGGCCGGGGGGGCGTGGAGACCCAGTACTTC. As protein: CASGRGGVETQYF. V usage is TRBV6-8 and J usage is TRBJ2-5; 8 bases are shared with TRBD2. CDR1 and CDR2 (germline): MNHGY, SAAAGT. V was clipped by 8 bases and J by 5 bases; unmatched bases: 7. This CDR3 contains 13 residues.

This clone rates as medium-sized. The rearrangement links TRBV4-1 to TRBJ2-7, with D tentatively TRBD1 or TRBD2 (5 bases each). The germline gives CDR1 MGHRA, CDR2 YSYEKL. The CDR3 consists of 15 residues. Trimming cost V 0 bases and J 1 base, with 10 bases left between them. CDR3 residues: CASSQDLGGSYEQYF. The CDR3 DNA reads as TGCGCCAGCAGCCAAGATCTTGGGGGATCCTACGAGCAGTACTTC.

The rearrangement joins TRBV1 to TRBJ2-2; the table's D call TRBD2 went unverified against the DNA. TRBV1 is marked as a pseudogene. This CDR3 has 18 residues. The CDR3 region is CASSQDLPGGKNTGELFF. In DNA, the CDR3 is TGCGCCAGCAGCCAAGATCTGCCGGGAGGGAAGAACACCGGGGAGCTGTTTTTT.

This sequence joins TRBV15 and TRBJ2-7; 7 nucleotides align to TRBD1. Germline V gene sequence: CDR1 LNHNV, CDR2 YYDKDF (reference sequence). Trimming took 0 bases from V and 2 from J; bases not matched to a gene: 7. The CDR3 length is 16 residues. The CDR3 coding sequence is TGTGCCACCAGCAGAGAGGTTTACAGGGGACCCTACGAGCAGTACTTC. Its protein is CATSREVYRGPYEQYF.

This clone is judged medium-sized. The V and J genes are TRBV6-1 and TRBJ1-5, with D unresolved. V was trimmed by 0 bases and J by 0 bases, leaving 9 bases between them. The CDR3 spans 16 residues. Germline CDR1 is MNHNS and CDR2 is SASEGT. The chain's CDR3 is CASSEALYHSNQPQHF. CDR3 in DNA: TGTGCCAGCAGTGAAGCGCTTTACCATAGCAATCAGCCCCAGCATTTT.

This clone counts as medium-sized. The genes are TRBV12-5 and TRBJ2-1, with D hard to call. The CDR3 consists of 14 residues. Per the germline V gene, CDR1 is LGHNT and CDR2 is FRNRAP. The CDR3 DNA is TGTGCCAGCCGATGGGGTACCTCCTACAATGAGCAGTTCTTC. Protein sequence: CASRWGTSYNEQFF.

The sample holds a few counts of this clone. CDR3 nucleotides: TGTGCCAGCAGTTACTCCGTGAGCTCCTACAATGAGCAGTTCTTC. It yields the protein CASSYSVSSYNEQFF. This chain joins TRBV6-8 and TRBJ2-1; D remains ambiguous. There are 15 residues in the CDR3. Between the trimmed V and J ends, which lost 0 bases and 0 bases, there was a span of 6 bases. CDR1 and CDR2 from the germline V gene are MNHGY and SAAAGT.

The chain uses TRBV29-1 and TRBJ2-1; 8 nucleotides line up with TRBD1. The CDR3 has 16 amino acids. J lost 5 bases, V lost 3 bases, and 12 bases had no gene match. Germline V gives CDR1 SQVTM, CDR2 ANQGSEA. The CDR3 reads CSVEVRRTGTNNEQFF. The DNA for the CDR3 is TGCAGCGTTGAGGTGCGCCGGACAGGGACAAACAATGAGCAGTTCTTC.

This clone was observed a handful of times. The chain joins TRBV29-1 to TRBJ2-1; D unclear. This CDR3 spans 12 amino acids. With 7 bases removed from V and 7 bases from J, the gap between germline ends came to 14 bases. The V gene's germline CDR1 is SQVTM and CDR2 ANQGSEA. CDR3 coding DNA: TGCAGCGGCGAGAAGCTCGGTAATGAGCAGTTCTTC. Translation: CSGEKLGNEQFF.

Relative to its sample, this clone is hyperexpanded. The chain couples TRBV11-3 to TRBJ2-2; 10 bases are a match to TRBD2. Germline V CDR1 and CDR2: SGHNT, YENEEA. The CDR3 has 16 amino acids. The J segment lost 3 bases and the V segment lost 5 bases, leaving 6 bases of the junction unmatched. The CDR3 is CASSPSGSRDTGELFF. The CDR3 nucleotides read TGTGCCAGCAGCCCTAGCGGGAGTCGGGACACCGGGGAGCTGTTTTTT.

The V call is TRBV11-3, the J call TRBJ2-1, with D perhaps TRBD1 or TRBD2 (5 bases each). Trimming took off 3 bases at V and 2 bases at J, with 11 bases between the two ends. Germline lookup yields CDR1 SGHNT and CDR2 YENEEA. The CDR3 is 15 residues long. This CDR3 is CASSFQWDAYNEQFF. Here the CDR3 DNA reads TGTGCCAGCAGCTTTCAGTGGGACGCCTACAATGAGCAGTTCTTC.

With respect to this clone: Other DNA sequences from this sample encode an identical CDR3 as well. This chain connects TRBV29-1 to TRBJ2-1, with D perhaps TRBD2 (6 bases). The CDR3 runs to 13 residues. Germline V gives CDR1 SQVTM, CDR2 ANQGSEA. Trimming left V 6 bases short and J 2 bases short, with 11 bases between. DNA for the CDR3: TGCAGCGTAGAGGGAGGCACCTACAATGAGCAGTTCTTC. It yields the protein CSVEGGTYNEQFF.

This clone has a handful of counts. This sequence joins TRBV30 and TRBJ2-7; TRBD1 agrees at 10 bases. The CDR3 contains 14 residues. J was trimmed by 3 bases and V by 3 bases; bases with no gene match: 5. Germline CDR1 and CDR2: GTSNPN and SVGIG (reference sequence). The CDR3 region has the DNA TGTGCCTGGAGGCGGGACAGGGGTATCTACGAGCAGTACTTC. Its protein is CAWRRDRGIYEQYF.

In this sample, this clone turned up a few times. This sequence joins TRBV15 and TRBJ1-4, with 11 positions matching TRBD1. V gave up 6 bases and J gave up 7 bases; unmatched junction bases: 4. The CDR3 loop spans 14 amino acids. Germline lookup yields CDR1 LNHNV and CDR2 YYDKDF (reference sequence). This CDR3 reads CATRRGTGGEKLFF. CDR3 DNA: TGTGCCACCAGAAGGGGGACAGGGGGTGAAAAACTGTTTTTT.

The chain carries TRBV25-1 and TRBJ2-5; maybe TRBD2 (6 bases). The germline CDR1 and CDR2 sequences are MGHDK and SYGVNS. CDR3 size: 14 residues. Trimming shortened V by 5 bases and J by 5 bases, and 15 bases separated the two germline ends. The CDR3 sequence: CASSPRLAHETQYF. In DNA form, the CDR3 reads TGTGCCAGCAGTCCGCGGCTAGCGCACGAGACCCAGTACTTC.

The chain recombines TRBV30 with TRBJ1-6; D is uncertain. The CDR3 extends over 12 amino acids. The germline V gene encodes CDR1 GTSNPN and CDR2 SVGIG (reference sequence). The V end was cut by 2 bases, the J end by 7 bases, with 6 bases between. The CDR3 loop is CAWSTGNSPLHF. CDR3 coding DNA: TGTGCCTGGAGTACGGGGAATTCACCCCTCCACTTT.

V usage is TRBV11-3 and J usage is TRBJ2-1; D is possibly TRBD2 (5 bases). The CDR3 contains 17 residues. V lost 1 base to trimming and J lost 2 bases, with 15 bases between them. CDR1 is SGHNT, CDR2 YENEEA, per germline. In DNA, the CDR3 is TGTGCCAGCAGCTTAGGCATTGGCGGGCCTACCTACAATGAGCAGTTCTTC. It encodes CASSLGIGGPTYNEQFF.

This clone was seen many times. The rearrangement links TRBV11-3 to TRBJ1-1; tentative D call: TRBD1 (5 bases). V lost 3 bases, J lost 0 bases, and 14 bases lay in between. The CDR3 covers 16 residues. Germline V lookup: CDR1 SGHNT, CDR2 YENEEA. The CDR3 loop is CASSFGTPVMNTEAFF. The CDR3 DNA reads TGTGCCAGCAGCTTTGGGACGCCCGTGATGAACACTGAAGCTTTCTTT.

V gene TRBV5-1 combines with J gene TRBJ2-3; TRBD2 matches at 7 bases. Germline CDR1 SGHRS, CDR2 YFSETQ. The CDR3 consists of 14 residues. V shed 2 bases, J shed 8 bases, and the junction held 8 bases outside the gene matches. CDR3 in DNA: TGCGCCAGCAGCTTCGACGGGGGGAGAGGTACGCAGTATTTT. This translates into CASSFDGGRGTQYF. Drawing the rest from reference TRBV5-1 and TRBJ2-3, the complete variable domain is KAGVTQTPRYLIKTRGQQVTLSCSPISGHRSVSWYQQTPGQGLQFLFEYFSETQRNKGNFPGRFSGRQFSNSRSEMNVSTLELGDSALYLCASSFDGGRGTQYFGPGTRLTVL.

This rearrangement joins TRBV6-8 to TRBJ1-1; TRBD1 might be the D (5 bases). Germline V gene data show CDR1 as MNHGY and CDR2 as SAAAGT. The CDR3 spans 13 residues. V lost 6 bases, J lost 5 bases, and 13 bases lay in between. In DNA form, the CDR3 reads TGTGCCAGCAGACCCCTGGGGGGAACTGAAGCTTTCTTT. Translated: CASRPLGGTEAFF.

Within the sample, this clone is medium-sized. The chain combines TRBV6-8 with TRBJ2-1, with D maybe TRBD1 (6 bases). This CDR3 contains 15 residues. In germline, CDR1 is MNHGY, CDR2 SAAAGT. Trimming pared 6 bases from V and 1 base from J, leaving 13 bases between. CDR3 DNA: TGTGCCAGCAGAACTACAGGGCTATCCTACAATGAGCAGTTCTTC. It specifies CASRTTGLSYNEQFF.